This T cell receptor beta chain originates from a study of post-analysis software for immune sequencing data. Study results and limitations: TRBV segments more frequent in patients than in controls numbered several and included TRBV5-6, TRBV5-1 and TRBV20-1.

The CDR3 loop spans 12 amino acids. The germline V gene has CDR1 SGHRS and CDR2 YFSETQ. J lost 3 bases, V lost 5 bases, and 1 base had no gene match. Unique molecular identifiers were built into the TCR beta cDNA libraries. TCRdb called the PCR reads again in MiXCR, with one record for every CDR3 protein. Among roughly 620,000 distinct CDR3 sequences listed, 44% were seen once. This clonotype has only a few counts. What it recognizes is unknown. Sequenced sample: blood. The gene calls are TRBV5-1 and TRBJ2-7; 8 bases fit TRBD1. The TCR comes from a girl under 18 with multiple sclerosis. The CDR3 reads CASRDRDYEQYF. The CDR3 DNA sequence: TGCGCCAGCAGGGACAGGGACTACGAGCAGTACTTC. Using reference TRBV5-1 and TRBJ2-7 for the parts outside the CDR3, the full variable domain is KAGVTQTPRYLIKTRGQQVTLSCSPISGHRSVSWYQQTPGQGLQFLFEYFSETQRNKGNFPGRFSGRQFSNSRSEMNVSTLELGDSALYLCASRDRDYEQYFGPGTRLTVT.